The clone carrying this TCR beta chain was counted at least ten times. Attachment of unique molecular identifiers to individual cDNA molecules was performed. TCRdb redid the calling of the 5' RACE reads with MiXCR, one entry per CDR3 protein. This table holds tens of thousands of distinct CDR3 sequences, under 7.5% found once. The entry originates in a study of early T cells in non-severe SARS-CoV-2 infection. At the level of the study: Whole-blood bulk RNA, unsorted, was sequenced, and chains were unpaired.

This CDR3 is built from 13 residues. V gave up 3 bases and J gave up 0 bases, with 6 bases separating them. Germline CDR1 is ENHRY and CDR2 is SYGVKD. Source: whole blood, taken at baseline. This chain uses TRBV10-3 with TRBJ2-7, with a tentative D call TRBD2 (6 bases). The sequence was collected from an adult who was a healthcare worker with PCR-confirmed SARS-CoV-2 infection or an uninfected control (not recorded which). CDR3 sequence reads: CAISDGSSYEQYF. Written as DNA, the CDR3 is TGTGCCATCAGTGACGGGAGCTCCTACGAGCAGTACTTC.